Below, 24 T cell receptor beta chains from the same sample are listed, as sequenced in a study of blood T cell repertoires in COVID-19. The assay was immunoSEQ multiplex PCR, and TCRdb's table has in-frame clones only and misses some. The sample has about 310,000 clones; about 90% are singletons. The specimen was peripheral blood. The source is a woman aged 40 to 50 with COVID-19, enrolled during active disease.

The rearrangement joins TRBV6-5 to TRBJ1-1; D is ambiguous. This CDR3 region has 12 residues. CDR1 is MNHEY and CDR2 is SVGAGI in the germline V gene. V was cut by 6 bases and J by 3 bases, with 8 bases left in between. DNA of the CDR3: TGTGCCAGCAGCGAGCAAGACACTGAAGCTTTCTTT. The encoded protein is CASSEQDTEAFF.

This chain links TRBV7-2 with TRBJ1-3, with 8 bases identical to TRBD1. The CDR3 contains 17 residues. Germline V gene data show CDR1 as SGHTA and CDR2 as FQGNSA. Trimming took 1 base from V and 0 from J; bases not matched to a gene: 5. CDR3 in DNA: TGTGCCAGCAGCTTAGTTGGGACAGGATCCTCTGGAAACACCATATATTTT. This encodes CASSLVGTGSSGNTIYF.

V gene TRBV19 combines with J gene TRBJ2-2; TRBD2 might be the D (7 bases). Trimming shortened V by 7 bases and J by 2 bases, and 11 bases separated the two germline ends. Germline CDR1 reads LNHDA; CDR2 reads SQIVND (reference sequence). The length of the CDR3 is 14 residues. This CDR3 is CASNGGGNTGELFF. The CDR3 region has the DNA TGTGCCAGTAACGGCGGGGGCAACACCGGGGAGCTGTTTTTT.

The chain employs TRBV5-1 and TRBJ2-3; 7 bases line up with TRBD1. The junction had 17 bases not matched to a gene; V was cut back by 2 bases and J by 5 bases. CDR3 size: 18 residues. The germline V gene has CDR1 SGHRS and CDR2 YFSETQ. The CDR3 nucleotides are TGCGCCAGCAGCTTTGGCTCGAGACAGGGCTTGGTAGGAGATACGCAGTATTTT. It yields the protein CASSFGSRQGLVGDTQYF.

The V call is TRBV13, the J call TRBJ1-2; TRBD1 might be the D (6 bases). Deletions cut 2 bases from V and 2 bases from J, with 6 bases between. The CDR3 covers 13 residues. Germline values: CDR1 PRHDT, CDR2 FYEKMQ (reference sequence). The CDR3 coding sequence is TGTGCCAGCAGCTTAAGGGGGAACTATGGCTACACCTTC. Translated, it gives CASSLRGNYGYTF. The full variable domain, in which reference TRBV13 and TRBJ1-2 provide the parts outside the CDR3, is AAGVIQSPRHLIKEKRETATLKCYPIPRHDTVYWYQQGPGQDPQFLISFYEKMQSDKGSIPDRFSAQQFSDYHSELNMSSLELGDSALYFCASSLRGNYGYTFGSGTRLTVV.

CDR3 sequence (DNA): TGTGCCAGCAGTTACGGATCGGAGAGAGATACGCAGTATTTT. This encodes CASSYGSERDTQYF. The V and J genes are TRBV6-6 and TRBJ2-3; D gene unclear. The CDR3 spans 14 residues. Germline values: CDR1 MNHNY, CDR2 SVGAGI (reference sequence). V lost 2 bases, J lost 5 bases, and 11 bases lay in between.

This chain links TRBV4-2 with TRBJ1-1; possible D gene TRBD1, 5 bases. From germline, CDR1 is LGHNA and CDR2 YNFKEQ. V lost 0 bases to trimming and J lost 6 bases, with 14 bases between them. The CDR3 extends over 15 amino acids. The CDR3 reads CASSQDRGDWAEAFF. The DNA of the CDR3 is TGTGCCAGCAGCCAAGATCGGGGGGATTGGGCTGAAGCTTTCTTT.

The chain is built from TRBV10-2 and TRBJ2-7; D may be TRBD1 (6 bases). This CDR3 has 12 amino acids. The V gene lost 6 bases and the J gene lost 2 bases, with 8 bases spanning the gap. CDR1 is WSHSY, CDR2 SAAADI, per germline. The CDR3 DNA is TGCGCCAGCAGACAGGGCCCCTACGAGCAGTACTTC. It translates to CASRQGPYEQYF.

About this clone itself: One end of the junction fails to match germline, which may point to a read error. This chain connects TRBV6-2 or TRBV6-3 to TRBJ2-7; TRBD2 aligns across 14 bases. There are 18 residues in the CDR3. Germline CDR1 MNHEY, CDR2 SVGEGT. The CDR3 reads CASSRRLAGGPSRYGQYF. The CDR3 DNA reads TGTGCCAGCAGTCGGAGACTAGCGGGAGGGCCAAGTCGATACGGGCAGTACTTC.

The chain combines TRBV3-1 (or the pseudogene TRBV3-2) with TRBJ2-5; 12 bases match TRBD1. Unmatched junction bases numbered 4, after V lost 4 bases and J lost 4 bases. The CDR3 has 15 amino acids. Germline loops: CDR1 LGHDT, CDR2 YNNKEL (reference sequence). The CDR3 loop reads CASSLMGQGAETQYF. The DNA for the CDR3 is TGTGCCAGCAGCCTCATGGGACAGGGGGCAGAGACCCAGTACTTC.

The chain combines TRBV27 with TRBJ2-2; tentative D call: TRBD1 (5 bases). This CDR3 is built from 15 residues. Per germline, CDR1 MNHEY and CDR2 SMNVEV (reference sequence). The V end lost 3 bases, the J end lost 4 bases, and 12 bases lay between the germline ends. As DNA, the CDR3 is TGTGCCAGCAGTTTTCAGGGTGTAGGCACCGGGGAGCTGTTTTTT. Residues: CASSFQGVGTGELFF.

The J gene is TRBJ2-3, the V gene TRBV13, with D possibly being TRBD2 (5 bases). Trimming took 4 bases from V and 0 from J, leaving 17 bases between them. CDR1 is PRHDT and CDR2 is FYEKMQ in the germline V gene (reference sequence). CDR3 length equals 17 residues. The CDR3 loop reads CASSSNGVGASTDTQYF. The CDR3 bases are TGTGCCAGCAGCTCGAACGGGGTGGGAGCCAGCACAGATACGCAGTATTTT. Using reference TRBV13 and TRBJ2-3 for the parts outside the CDR3, the full variable domain is AAGVIQSPRHLIKEKRETATLKCYPIPRHDTVYWYQQGPGQDPQFLISFYEKMQSDKGSIPDRFSAQQFSDYHSELNMSSLELGDSALYFCASSSNGVGASTDTQYFGPGTRLTVL.

The chain combines TRBV12-3 or TRBV12-4 with TRBJ1-1, with D perhaps matching TRBD1 (6 bases). This CDR3 is 13 amino acids long. V was shortened by 5 bases and J by 4 bases, with 11 bases between the two germline ends. For the CDR3, the DNA is TGTGCCAGCAGTAGGGGGGGAGTCACTGAAGCTTTCTTT. The encoded protein is CASSRGGVTEAFF.

The chain joins TRBV7-2 to TRBJ1-2; 7 bases agree with TRBD1. Germline CDR1 reads SGHTA; CDR2 reads FQGNSA. This CDR3 is 14 amino acids long. V was pared by 6 bases and J by 4 bases, with 8 bases of the junction left unmatched. Here the CDR3 DNA reads TGTGCCAGCAGTTTGGGGACAGTCGTCTATGGCTACACCTTC. It translates to CASSLGTVVYGYTF.

The chain carries TRBV7-9 and TRBJ1-2; TRBD1 might be the D (6 bases). CDR1 and CDR2 from the germline V gene are SEHNR and FQNEAQ (reference sequence). V was shortened by 4 bases and J by 4 bases, with 22 bases between the two germline ends. The CDR3 sequence is 17 residues long. Written as DNA, the CDR3 is TGTGCCAGCAGCTCTCGGGGGGCAGGCGGCCCACTCTATGGCTACACCTTC. It yields the protein CASSSRGAGGPLYGYTF. The complete variable domain, with remaining parts taken from reference TRBV7-9 and TRBJ1-2, reads DTGVSQNPRHKITKRGQNVTFRCDPISEHNRLYWYRQTLGQGPEFLTYFQNEAQLEKSRLLSDRFSAERPKGSFSTLEIQRTEQGDSAMYLCASSSRGAGGPLYGYTFGSGTRLTVV.

The gene calls are TRBV3-1 (or the pseudogene TRBV3-2) and TRBJ2-2; tentative D call: TRBD1 (6 bases). The V end was cut by 6 bases, the J end by 4 bases, with 18 bases between. The CDR3 loop spans 16 amino acids. From germline, CDR1 is LGHDT and CDR2 YNNKEL (reference sequence). CDR3 residues: CASSPFALGGTGELFF. The CDR3 nucleotides are TGTGCCAGCAGTCCATTCGCGTTAGGGGGCACCGGGGAGCTGTTTTTT.

The chain combines TRBV5-1 with TRBJ1-2; possible D gene TRBD1, 6 bases. Trimming removed 3 bases from V and 3 bases from J, with 12 bases in between. Looked up from germline, CDR1 is SGHRS and CDR2 is YFSETQ. The CDR3 is 14 amino acids. The CDR3 bases are TGCGCCAGCAGCTCAACGACAGGAGACTATGGCTACACCTTC. As protein: CASSSTTGDYGYTF. Full variable domain (rest looked up from reference TRBV5-1 and TRBJ1-2): KAGVTQTPRYLIKTRGQQVTLSCSPISGHRSVSWYQQTPGQGLQFLFEYFSETQRNKGNFPGRFSGRQFSNSRSEMNVSTLELGDSALYLCASSSTTGDYGYTFGSGTRLTVV.

The chain joins TRBV2 to TRBJ1-5; 7 nucleotides line up with TRBD1. V lost 7 bases and J lost 2; bases outside the gene matches: 8. The germline gives CDR1 SNHLY, CDR2 FYNNEI. The CDR3 consists of 15 residues. The CDR3 is CASNKDRDGNQPQHF. The CDR3 nucleotides are TGTGCCAGCAATAAAGACAGGGACGGCAATCAGCCCCAGCATTTT.

V usage is TRBV30 and J usage is TRBJ2-2; D remains unclear. V was trimmed by 4 bases and J by 7 bases, leaving 13 bases between them. From germline, CDR1 is GTSNPN and CDR2 SVGIG (reference sequence). The CDR3 spans 13 residues. DNA of the CDR3: TGTGCCTGGAACCTGGCCATGAACGGGGAGCTGTTTTTT. It specifies CAWNLAMNGELFF. Using reference TRBV30 and TRBJ2-2 for the parts outside the CDR3, the full variable domain is SQTIHQWPATLVQPVGSPLSLECTVEGTSNPNLYWYRQAAGRGLQLLFYSVGIGQISSEVPQNLSASRPQDRQFILSSKKLLLSDSGFYLCAWNLAMNGELFFGEGSRLTVL.

The chain combines TRBV7-2 with TRBJ1-1; 8 bases are a match to TRBD1. After removal of 3 bases from V and 5 bases from J, the junction contained 5 bases not matched to a gene. This CDR3 has 14 amino acids. In germline, CDR1 is SGHTA, CDR2 FQGNSA. CDR3 bases: TGTGCCAGCAGCTTTGGACAGGGCGGGACTGAAGCTTTCTTT. Translating it yields CASSFGQGGTEAFF. The full variable domain, in which reference TRBV7-2 and TRBJ1-1 provide the parts outside the CDR3, is GAGVSQSPSNKVTEKGKDVELRCDPISGHTALYWYRQSLGQGLEFLIYFQGNSAPDKSGLPSDRFSAERTGGSVSTLTIQRTQQEDSAVYLCASSFGQGGTEAFFGQGTRLTVV.

The chain carries TRBV5-1 and TRBJ2-1; D is unresolved. The CDR3 spans 14 residues. Deletions cut 0 bases from V and 5 bases from J, with 9 bases between. Germline V gives CDR1 SGHRS, CDR2 YFSETQ. CDR3 nucleotide sequence: TGCGCCAGCAGCTTGGATTCGCGGAACAATGAGCAGTTCTTC. Translation gives CASSLDSRNNEQFF.

This clone was recorded only once. V is TRBV7-3 and J is TRBJ2-1; 11 bases align to TRBD2. Germline CDR1 SGHTA, CDR2 FQGTGA. V gave up 8 bases and J gave up 9 bases; unmatched junction bases: 6. The CDR3 totals 13 residues. In DNA form, the CDR3 reads TGTGCCAGCCGAGGTAGCGGGGGGGCTGAGCAGTTCTTC. It is translated as CASRGSGGAEQFF.

DNA for the CDR3: TGCAGCGTCGCACTACAGGGAATTTTTTACAATGAGCAGTTCTTC. This encodes CSVALQGIFYNEQFF. The rearrangement links TRBV29-1 to TRBJ2-1; tentative D call: TRBD1 (6 bases). This CDR3 spans 15 amino acids. Germline values: CDR1 SQVTM, CDR2 ANQGSEA. Trimming removed 6 bases at V and 4 bases at J, with 19 bases between.

The chain couples TRBV30 to TRBJ2-5; 10 nucleotides match TRBD1. CDR1 is GTSNPN, CDR2 SVGIG, per germline (reference sequence). J was trimmed by 1 base and V by 0 bases; bases with no gene match: 5. The CDR3 is 16 amino acids. The CDR3 DNA follows: TGTGCCTGGAGTGTCGGACAGGGGGGAACCCAAGAGACCCAGTACTTC. It encodes CAWSVGQGGTQETQYF.